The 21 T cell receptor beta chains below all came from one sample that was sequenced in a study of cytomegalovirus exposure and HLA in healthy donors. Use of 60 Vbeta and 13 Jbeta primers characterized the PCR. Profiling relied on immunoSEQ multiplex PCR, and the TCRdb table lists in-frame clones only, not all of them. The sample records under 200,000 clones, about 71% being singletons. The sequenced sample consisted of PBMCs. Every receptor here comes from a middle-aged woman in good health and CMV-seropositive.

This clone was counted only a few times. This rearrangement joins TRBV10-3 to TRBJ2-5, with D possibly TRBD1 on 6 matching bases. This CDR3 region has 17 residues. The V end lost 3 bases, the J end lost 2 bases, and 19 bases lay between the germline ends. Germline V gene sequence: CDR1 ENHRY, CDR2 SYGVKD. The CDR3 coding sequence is TGTGCCATCAGTGACTCGGGGCGGTCAGGGGTACAAGAGACCCAGTACTTC. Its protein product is CAISDSGRSGVQETQYF.

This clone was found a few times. The CDR3 nucleotides read TGTGCCAGCTCACCTCGGCAGGGGGAGAACTATGGCTACACCTTC. This encodes CASSPRQGENYGYTF. The rearrangement links TRBV18 to TRBJ1-2, with TRBD1 identical over 7 bases. This CDR3 comprises 15 residues. V was clipped by 3 bases and J by 2 bases; unmatched bases: 6. Germline V gene lookup returns CDR1 KGHSH and CDR2 LQKENI.

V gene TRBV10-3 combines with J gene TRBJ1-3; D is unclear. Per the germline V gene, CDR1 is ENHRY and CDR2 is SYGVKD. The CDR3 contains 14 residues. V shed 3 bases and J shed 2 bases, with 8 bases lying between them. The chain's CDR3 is CAISEEITGNTIYF. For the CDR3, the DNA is TGTGCCATCAGTGAAGAGATAACTGGAAACACCATATATTTT.

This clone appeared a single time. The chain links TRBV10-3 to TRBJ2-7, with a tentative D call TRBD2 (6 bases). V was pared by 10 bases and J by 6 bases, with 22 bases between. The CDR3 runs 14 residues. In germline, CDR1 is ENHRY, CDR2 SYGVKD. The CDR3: CATTAGQSLFEQYF. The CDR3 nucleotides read TGTGCCACGACGGCGGGGCAGTCCCTCTTCGAGCAGTACTTC.

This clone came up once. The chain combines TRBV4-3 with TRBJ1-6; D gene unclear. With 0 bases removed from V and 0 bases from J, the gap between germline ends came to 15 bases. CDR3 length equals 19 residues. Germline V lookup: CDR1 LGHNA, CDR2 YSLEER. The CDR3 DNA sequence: TGCGCCAGCAGCCAAGATCGATCACAGACGAGCTCCTATAATTCACCCCTCCACTTT. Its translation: CASSQDRSQTSSYNSPLHF.

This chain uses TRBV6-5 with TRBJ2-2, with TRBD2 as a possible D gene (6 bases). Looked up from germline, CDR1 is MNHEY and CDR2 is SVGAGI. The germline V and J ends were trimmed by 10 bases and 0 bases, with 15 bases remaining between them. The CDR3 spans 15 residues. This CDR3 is CATVRDSANTGELFF. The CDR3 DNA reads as TGTGCCACGGTCCGGGACTCCGCGAACACCGGGGAGCTGTTTTTT.

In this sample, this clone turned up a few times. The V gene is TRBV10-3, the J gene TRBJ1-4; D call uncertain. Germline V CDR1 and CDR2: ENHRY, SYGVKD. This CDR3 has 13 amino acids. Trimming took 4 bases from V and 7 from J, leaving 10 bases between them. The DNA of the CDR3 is TGTGCCATCAGTGGTGGGGAGGGTGAAAAACTGTTTTTT. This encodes CAISGGEGEKLFF.

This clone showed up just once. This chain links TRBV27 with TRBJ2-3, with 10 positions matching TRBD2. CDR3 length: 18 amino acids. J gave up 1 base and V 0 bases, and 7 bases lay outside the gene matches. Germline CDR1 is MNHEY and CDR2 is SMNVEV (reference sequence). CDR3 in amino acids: CASSLSSGRRAGTDTQYF. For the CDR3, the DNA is TGTGCCAGCAGTTTATCTAGCGGGAGGAGGGCGGGCACAGATACGCAGTATTTT.

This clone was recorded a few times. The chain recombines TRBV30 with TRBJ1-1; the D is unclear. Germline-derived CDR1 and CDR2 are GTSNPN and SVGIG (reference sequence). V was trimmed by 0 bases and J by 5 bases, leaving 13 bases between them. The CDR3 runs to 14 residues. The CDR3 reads CAWSVRVNRTEAFF. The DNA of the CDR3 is TGTGCCTGGAGTGTAAGAGTAAATCGGACTGAAGCTTTCTTT.

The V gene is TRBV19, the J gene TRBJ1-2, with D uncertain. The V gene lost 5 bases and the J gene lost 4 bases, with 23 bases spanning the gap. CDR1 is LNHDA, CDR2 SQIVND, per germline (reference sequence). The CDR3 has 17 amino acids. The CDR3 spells CASSPQDEVAQSYGYTF. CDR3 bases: TGTGCCAGTAGTCCCCAAGACGAGGTTGCCCAGAGCTATGGCTACACCTTC.

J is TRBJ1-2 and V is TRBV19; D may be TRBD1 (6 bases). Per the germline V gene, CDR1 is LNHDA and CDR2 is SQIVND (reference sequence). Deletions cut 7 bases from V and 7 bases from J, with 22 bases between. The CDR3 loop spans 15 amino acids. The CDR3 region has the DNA TGTGCCAGTACTCCGGACAGCTCCGTAACGCGTGGCTACACCTTC. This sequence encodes CASTPDSSVTRGYTF.

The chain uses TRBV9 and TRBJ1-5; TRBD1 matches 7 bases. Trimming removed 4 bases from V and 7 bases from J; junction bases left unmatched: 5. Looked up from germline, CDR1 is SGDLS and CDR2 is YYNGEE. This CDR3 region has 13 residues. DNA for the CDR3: TGTGCCAGCAGCTCCCAGGGGGGACAGCCCCAGCATTTT. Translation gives CASSSQGGQPQHF.

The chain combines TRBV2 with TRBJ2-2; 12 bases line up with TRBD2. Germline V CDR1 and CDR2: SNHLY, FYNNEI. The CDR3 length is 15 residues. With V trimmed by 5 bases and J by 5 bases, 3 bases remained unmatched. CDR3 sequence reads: CASSPGLAGTGELFF. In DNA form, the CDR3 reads TGTGCCAGCAGTCCTGGACTAGCGGGAACCGGGGAGCTGTTTTTT. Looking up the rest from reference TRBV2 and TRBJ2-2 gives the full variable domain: EPEVTQTPSHQVTQMGQEVILRCVPISNHLYFYWYRQILGQKVEFLVSFYNNEISEKSEIFDDQFSVERPDGSNFTLKIRSTKLEDSAMYFCASSPGLAGTGELFFGEGSRLTVL.

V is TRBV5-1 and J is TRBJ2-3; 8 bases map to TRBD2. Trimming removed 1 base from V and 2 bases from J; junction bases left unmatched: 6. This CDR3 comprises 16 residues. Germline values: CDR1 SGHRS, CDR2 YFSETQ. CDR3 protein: CASSLKSSGATDTQYF. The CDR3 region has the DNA TGCGCCAGCAGCTTGAAAAGTAGCGGGGCCACAGATACGCAGTATTTT.

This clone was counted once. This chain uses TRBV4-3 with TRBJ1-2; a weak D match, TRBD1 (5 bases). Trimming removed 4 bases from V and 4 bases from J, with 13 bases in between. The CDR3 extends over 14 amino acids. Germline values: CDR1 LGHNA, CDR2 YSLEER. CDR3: CASSRLAGGYGYTF. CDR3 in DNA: TGCGCCAGCAGCCGACTGGCGGGGGGCTATGGCTACACCTTC.

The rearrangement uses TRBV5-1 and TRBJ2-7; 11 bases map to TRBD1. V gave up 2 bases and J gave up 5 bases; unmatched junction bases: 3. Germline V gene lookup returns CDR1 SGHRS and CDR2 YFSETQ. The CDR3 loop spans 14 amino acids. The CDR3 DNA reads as TGCGCCAGCAGCTTCGGACAGGGGGCTGACGAGCAGTACTTC. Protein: CASSFGQGADEQYF.

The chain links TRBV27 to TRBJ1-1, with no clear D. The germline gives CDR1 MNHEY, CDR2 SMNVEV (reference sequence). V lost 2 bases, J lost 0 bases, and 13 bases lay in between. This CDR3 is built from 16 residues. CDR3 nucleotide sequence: TGTGCCAGCAGTTTAGGAGTAGCAGTGTTGAACACTGAAGCTTTCTTT. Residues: CASSLGVAVLNTEAFF.

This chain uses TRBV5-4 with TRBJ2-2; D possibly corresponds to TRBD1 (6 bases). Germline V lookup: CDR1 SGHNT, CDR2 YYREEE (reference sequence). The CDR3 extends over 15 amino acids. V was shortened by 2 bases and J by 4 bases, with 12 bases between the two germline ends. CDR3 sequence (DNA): TGTGCCAGCAGCTTAACAGGGTTCTTCACCGGGGAGCTGTTTTTT. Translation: CASSLTGFFTGELFF.

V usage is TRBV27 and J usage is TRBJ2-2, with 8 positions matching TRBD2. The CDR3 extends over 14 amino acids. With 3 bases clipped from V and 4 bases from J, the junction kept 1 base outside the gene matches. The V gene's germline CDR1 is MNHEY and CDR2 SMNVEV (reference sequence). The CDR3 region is CASSLGLGTGELFF. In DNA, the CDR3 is TGTGCCAGCAGTTTGGGACTAGGCACCGGGGAGCTGTTTTTT.

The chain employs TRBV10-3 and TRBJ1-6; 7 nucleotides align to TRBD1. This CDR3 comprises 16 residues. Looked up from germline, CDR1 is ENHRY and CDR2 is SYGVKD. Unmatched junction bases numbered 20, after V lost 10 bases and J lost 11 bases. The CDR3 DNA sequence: TGTGCCACCGAGGGGAGTCGGACGACAGGGTCTGCACCCCTCCACTTT. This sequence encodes CATEGSRTTGSAPLHF.

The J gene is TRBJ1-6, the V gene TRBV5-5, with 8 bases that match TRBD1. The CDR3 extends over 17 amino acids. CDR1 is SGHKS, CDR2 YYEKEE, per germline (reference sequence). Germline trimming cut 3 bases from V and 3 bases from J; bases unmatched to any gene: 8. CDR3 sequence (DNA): TGTGCCAGCAGCTCAGAGCGGACAGGGTACTATAATTCACCCCTCCACTTT. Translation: CASSSERTGYYNSPLHF.